Listed below are T cell receptor beta chains from one sample, sequenced in a study of blood T cell repertoires in COVID-19. Clones were read by immunoSEQ multiplex PCR, and TCRdb kept only the in-frame ones, dropping some. The sample includes some 180,000 clones, around 76% of them seen just once. Sequences were obtained from peripheral blood. The receptor set was obtained from a woman in her forties or fifties with active or convalescent COVID-19. CDR3s include the opening cysteine and the closing phenylalanine or tryptophan. A D gene is named only where the DNA matches it firmly. Not every row has a clone size; where given, it reads once, few, many or a size class.

TRBD2,TRBJ2-2,TRBV18,once,CASSPPGLAGEGTGELFF,TGTGCCAGCTCACCACCGGGACTAGCGGGAGAAGGTACCGGGGAGCTGTTTTTT
NA,TRBJ1-3,TRBV7-5,NA,CVRRQLDRATGNTIYF,TGTGTCAGAAGGCAATTAGACAGGGCAACTGGAAACACCATATATTTT
TRBD2,TRBJ2-7,TRBV11-2,NA,CASSGNSGGAAEQYF,TGTGCCAGCAGCGGGAACAGCGGGGGGGCCGCGGAGCAGTACTTC
TRBD1,TRBJ1-1,TRBV11-1,NA,CASSLWTGRLNTEAFF,TGTGCCAGCAGCTTGTGGACAGGCCGATTGAACACTGAAGCTTTCTTT
NA,TRBJ1-2,TRBV14,NA,CASSKRRANYGYTF,TGTGCCAGCAGCAAAAGGAGGGCGAACTATGGCTACACCTTC
TRBD1,TRBJ2-4,TRBV19,NA,CASSIKQGASDIQYF,TGTGCCAGTAGTATCAAACAGGGGGCCTCGGACATTCAGTACTTC
NA,TRBJ1-2,TRBV3-1/TRBV3-2,NA,CASSYSPGSYGYTF,TGTGCCAGCAGCTACTCGCCGGGGTCGTATGGCTACACCTTC
NA,TRBJ2-7,TRBV4-2,NA,CASSQVRQTYEQYF,TGTGCCAGCAGCCAAGTGAGGCAAACCTACGAGCAGTACTTC
TRBD1,TRBJ1-4,TRBV19,NA,CASRPQGARNEKLFF,TGTGCCAGTCGACCACAGGGGGCTCGGAATGAAAAACTGTTTTTT
TRBD2,TRBJ2-7,TRBV30,NA,CARSGGVTYEQYF,TGTGCCCGCTCCGGGGGGGTTACCTACGAGCAGTACTTC
NA,TRBJ1-1,TRBV2,NA,CASSGGDGTEAFF,TGTGCCAGCAGTGGAGGCGATGGTACTGAAGCTTTCTTT
TRBD1,TRBJ1-5,TRBV4-3,NA,CASSQDRAGGYSNQPQHF,TGCGCCAGCAGCCAAGATAGAGCAGGGGGTTATAGCAATCAGCCCCAGCATTTT
TRBD1,TRBJ1-2,TRBV7-2,NA,CASSGLNRGGGYTF,TGTGCCAGCAGCGGACTCAACAGGGGTGGGGGCTACACCTTC
TRBD1,TRBJ1-1,TRBV18,NA,CASSPPRDRVGDTEAFF,TGTGCCAGCTCACCTCCCCGGGACAGGGTGGGGGATACTGAAGCTTTCTTT
NA,TRBJ2-7,TRBV7-2,NA,CASSSPEPSYEQYF,TGTGCCAGCAGCTCGCCGGAGCCCTCCTACGAGCAGTACTTC
TRBD1,TRBJ2-7,TRBV5-5,NA,CASSYRTGESYEQYF,TGTGCCAGCAGCTATAGGACAGGGGAATCCTACGAGCAGTACTTC
TRBD1,TRBJ2-7,TRBV19,NA,CASSPGQGAYYEQYF,TGTGCCAGTAGTCCGGGACAGGGCGCCTACTACGAGCAGTACTTC
NA,TRBJ2-5,TRBV7-9,NA,CASSLRSGPGETQYF,TGTGCCAGCAGCTTAAGAAGCGGACCCGGGGAGACCCAGTACTTC
TRBD1,TRBJ2-1,TRBV5-4,few,CASSGQRTEQFF,TGTGCCAGCTCGGGACAGCGAACCGAGCAGTTCTTC
NA,TRBJ2-2,TRBV19,NA,CASSYGQSYTGELFF,TGTGCCAGTAGTTACGGACAGAGCTACACCGGGGAGCTGTTTTTT
NA,TRBJ1-5,TRBV4-1,NA,CASSQDPQGSNQPQHF,TGCGCCAGCAGCCAAGATCCGCAGGGTTCGAATCAGCCCCAGCATTTT
NA,TRBJ1-6,TRBV5-1,once,CASSSQGINSPLHF,TGCGCCAGCAGCTCACAGGGAATCAATTCACCCCTCCACTTT
NA,TRBJ2-3,TRBV4-3,NA,CASSQGLHTDTQYF,TGCGCCAGCAGCCAGGGACTTCACACAGATACGCAGTATTTT
NA,TRBJ1-6,TRBV11-2,NA,CASSLRDSYNSPLHF,TGTGCCAGCAGCCTCCGGGACTCCTATAATTCACCCCTCCACTTT
NA,TRBJ2-2,TRBV28,NA,CASSTTRVSTGELFF,TGTGCCAGCAGTACAACTAGAGTGAGCACCGGGGAGCTGTTTTTT
NA,TRBJ1-5,TRBV5-8,NA,CASSPRGIGNQPQHF,TGTGCCAGCAGCCCGCGGGGGATAGGAAATCAGCCCCAGCATTTT
TRBD2,TRBJ2-1,TRBV7-3,many,CASSPRGASGSYNEQFF,TGTGCCAGCAGCCCGCGAGGGGCTAGCGGTTCCTACAATGAGCAGTTCTTC
TRBD2,TRBJ2-7,TRBV28,NA,CASRSTSGRAYPYEQYF,TGTGCCAGCAGGTCGACTAGCGGGAGGGCTTACCCCTACGAGCAGTACTTC
TRBD2,TRBJ2-7,TRBV6-5,NA,CASRYGAGGSSYEQYF,TGTGCCAGCAGATACGGGGCGGGAGGAAGCTCCTACGAGCAGTACTTC
TRBD2,TRBJ2-7,TRBV7-2,NA,CASSPGLAGGFYEQYF,TGTGCCAGCAGCCCAGGACTAGCGGGGGGTTTCTACGAGCAGTACTTC
NA,TRBJ1-1,TRBV6-4,NA,CASREFPENTEAFF,TGTGCCAGCAGGGAGTTTCCGGAGAACACTGAAGCTTTCTTT
TRBD2,TRBJ2-1,TRBV30,NA,CAYLLYGRGNEQFF,TGTGCCTACTTGTTGTACGGGAGGGGCAATGAGCAGTTCTTC
NA,TRBJ2-7,TRBV4-3,NA,CASSQAVPFYEQYF,TGCGCCAGCAGCCAAGCGGTCCCCTTCTACGAGCAGTACTTC
NA,TRBJ1-1,TRBV2,NA,CASSGQLNTEAFF,TGTGCCAGCAGTGGACAGTTGAACACTGAAGCTTTCTTT
TRBD1,TRBJ1-2,TRBV2,many,CAGQGVTVEGYTF,TGTGCCGGCCAGGGGGTGACAGTTGAAGGCTACACCTTC
NA,TRBJ1-3,TRBV6-2/TRBV6-3,NA,CASRYSDTRGGNTIYF,TGTGCCAGCAGATACTCCGACACCCGGGGAGGAAACACCATATATTTT
TRBD1,TRBJ1-6,TRBV2,NA,CASSDQGARGSPLHF,TGTGCCAGCAGTGATCAGGGGGCCAGAGGTTCACCCCTCCACTTT
NA,TRBJ1-3,TRBV5-8,NA,CASSFYGQSDSGNTIYF,TGTGCCAGCAGCTTCTACGGACAGTCAGACTCTGGAAACACCATATATTTT
NA,TRBJ1-1,TRBV9,NA,CASSNQGGTEAFF,TGTGCCAGCAGCAACCAGGGAGGGACTGAAGCTTTCTTT
TRBD1,TRBJ2-1,TRBV18,NA,CASSPRDRAYNEQFF,TGTGCCAGCTCCCCAAGGGACAGGGCTTACAATGAGCAGTTCTTC
TRBD1,TRBJ2-7,TRBV4-2,few,CASSQAPGQAALEQYF,TGTGCCAGCAGCCAGGCTCCGGGACAGGCGGCTTTGGAGCAGTACTTC
TRBD2,TRBJ2-7,TRBV5-5,NA,CASSLGLAGSYEQYF,TGTGCCAGCAGCCTGGGACTAGCGGGGTCCTACGAGCAGTACTTC
NA,TRBJ1-5,TRBV28,NA,CASSLPAGGQPRHF,TGTGCCAGCAGTTTACCGGCTGGAGGTCAGCCTCGGCATTTT
NA,TRBJ1-1,TRBV6-1,NA,CASSPLFEAFF,TGTGCCAGCAGTCCTCTTTTTGAAGCTTTCTTT
TRBD1,TRBJ2-5,TRBV19,NA,CASSRGQGGETQYF,TGTGCCAGTAGTAGGGGACAGGGTGGGGAGACCCAGTACTTC
TRBD2,TRBJ2-3,TRBV6-4,NA,CASSPDAGETQYF,TGTGCCAGCAGCCCAGATGCGGGGGAGACGCAGTATTTT
NA,TRBJ1-2,TRBV28,NA,CASSSTPRGYGYTF,TGTGCCAGCAGTTCGACCCCAAGGGGCTATGGCTACACCTTC
NA,TRBJ2-5,TRBV29-1,NA,CSVGWGSPGETQYF,TGCAGCGTTGGGTGGGGCTCCCCCGGAGAGACCCAGTACTTC
NA,TRBJ2-5,TRBV11-2,NA,CASSEKETQYF,TGTGCCAGCAGCGAGAAAGAGACCCAGTACTTC